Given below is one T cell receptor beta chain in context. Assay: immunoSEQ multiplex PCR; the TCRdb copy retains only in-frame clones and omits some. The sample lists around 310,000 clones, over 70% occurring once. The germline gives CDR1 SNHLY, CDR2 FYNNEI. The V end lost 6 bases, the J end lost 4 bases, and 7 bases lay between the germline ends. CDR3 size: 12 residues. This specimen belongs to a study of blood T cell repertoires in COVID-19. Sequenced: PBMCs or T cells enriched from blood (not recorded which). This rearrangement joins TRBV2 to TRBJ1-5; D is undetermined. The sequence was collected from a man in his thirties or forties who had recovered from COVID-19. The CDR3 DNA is TGTGCCAGCAGCGCTCAGAATCAGCCCCAGCATTTT. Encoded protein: CASSAQNQPQHF.